Listed below are T cell receptor beta chains from one sample, sequenced in a study of blood T cell repertoires in COVID-19. Using immunoSEQ multiplex PCR, the repertoire was profiled, and TCRdb retains in-frame clones only, with some absent. This table has around 140,000 clones, roughly 82% appearing once. Sequencing was performed on peripheral blood. Receptors originate from a man in his 60s with active or convalescent COVID-19. The CDR3 runs from the conserved cysteine through the conserved F or W. Each record gives: D gene, V gene, clone size, J gene, CDR3 DNA, CDR3 protein. D genes are given only for firm matches. Size tells how often a clone was seen (once, few, many) or the class of an expanded clone, and some rows leave it out.

TRBD1,TRBV6-6,NA,TRBJ2-2,TGTGCCAGCAGCCGCCGACAGGGGAACACCGGGGAGCTGTTTTTT,CASSRRQGNTGELFF
NA,TRBV11-2,NA,TRBJ1-2,TGTGCCAGCAGCCCACTCCTTTCTCACTATGGCTACACCTTC,CASSPLLSHYGYTF
NA,TRBV2,few,TRBJ1-5,TGTGCCAGCAGTGAAGGGTATTTCGGTCAGCCCCAGCATTTT,CASSEGYFGQPQHF
TRBD1,TRBV19,NA,TRBJ2-6,TGTGCCAGTAGGAACACCCCGGGACAGGGGGCCGGGGCCAACGTCCTGACTTTC,CASRNTPGQGAGANVLTF
TRBD1,TRBV3-1/TRBV3-2,NA,TRBJ1-1,TGTGCCAGCACCGTTGGGGGGACAGACCTCTTCGCTGAAGCTTTCTTT,CASTVGGTDLFAEAFF
TRBD1,TRBV7-9,NA,TRBJ1-3,TGTGCCAGCAGCTCCGGCCGACAGGGAGGAAACACCATATATTTT,CASSSGRQGGNTIYF
NA,TRBV6-6,NA,TRBJ1-6,TGTGCCAGCGGCCCCACCGTTTATAATTCACCCCTCCACTTT,CASGPTVYNSPLHF
NA,TRBV6-2/TRBV6-3,NA,TRBJ1-3,TGTGCCAGCAGTTACTCGAAACAGTCTGGAAACACCATATATTTT,CASSYSKQSGNTIYF
NA,TRBV28,few,TRBJ1-4,TGTGCCAGCAGTCGAGTTGCAACTAATGAAAAACTGTTTTTT,CASSRVATNEKLFF
NA,TRBV6-1,NA,TRBJ1-5,TGTGCCAGCAGTGAACCCCTACTCAGCAATCAGCCCCAGCATTTT,CASSEPLLSNQPQHF